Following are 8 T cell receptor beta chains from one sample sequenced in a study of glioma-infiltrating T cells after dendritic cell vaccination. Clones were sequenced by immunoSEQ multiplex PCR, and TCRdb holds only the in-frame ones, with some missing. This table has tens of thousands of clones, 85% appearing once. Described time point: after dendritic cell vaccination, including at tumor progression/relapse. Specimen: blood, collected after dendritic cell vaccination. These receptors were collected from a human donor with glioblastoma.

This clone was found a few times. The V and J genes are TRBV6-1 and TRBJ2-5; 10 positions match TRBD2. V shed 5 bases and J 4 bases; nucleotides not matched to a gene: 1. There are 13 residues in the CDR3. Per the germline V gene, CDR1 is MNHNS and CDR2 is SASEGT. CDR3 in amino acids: CASSTSGVETQYF. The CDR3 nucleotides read TGTGCCAGCAGTACTAGCGGGGTAGAGACCCAGTACTTC.

In DNA, the CDR3 is TGTGCCAGCAGTAATGGGAGGGGGGGCCTGGTAACCGGGGAGCTGTTTTTT. It yields the protein CASSNGRGGLVTGELFF. The V gene is TRBV25-1, the J gene TRBJ2-2; D perhaps matches TRBD2 (7 bases). The CDR3 runs to 17 residues. The germline V gene encodes CDR1 MGHDK and CDR2 SYGVNS. V was pared by 5 bases and J by 5 bases, with 21 bases between. Based on the CDR3 plus reference TRBV25-1 and TRBJ2-2, the full variable domain is EADIYQTPRYLVIGTGKKITLECSQTMGHDKMYWYQQDPGMELHLIHYSYGVNSTEKGDLSSESTVSRIRTEHFPLTLESARPSHTSQYLCASSNGRGGLVTGELFFGEGSRLTVL.

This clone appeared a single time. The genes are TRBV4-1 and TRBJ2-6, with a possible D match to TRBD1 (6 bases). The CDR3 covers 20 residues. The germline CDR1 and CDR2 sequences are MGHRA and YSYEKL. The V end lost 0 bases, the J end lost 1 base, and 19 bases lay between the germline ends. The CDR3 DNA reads TGCGCCAGCAGCCAAGATCCCCCTCCGGGACAACGATCTGGGGCCAACGTCCTGACTTTC. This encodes CASSQDPPPGQRSGANVLTF.

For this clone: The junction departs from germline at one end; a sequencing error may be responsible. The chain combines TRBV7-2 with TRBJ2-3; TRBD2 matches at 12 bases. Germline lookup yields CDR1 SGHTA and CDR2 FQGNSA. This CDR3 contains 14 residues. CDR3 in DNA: TGTGCCAGCAGCCTAGCGGGGGGGCGGGATACGCAGTATTTT. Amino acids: CASSLAGGRDTQYF. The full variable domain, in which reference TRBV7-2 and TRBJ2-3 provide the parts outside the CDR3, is GAGVSQSPSNKVTEKGKDVELRCDPISGHTALYWYRQSLGQGLEFLIYFQGNSAPDKSGLPSDRFSAERTGGSVSTLTIQRTQQEDSAVYLCASSLAGGRDTQYFGPGTRLTVL.

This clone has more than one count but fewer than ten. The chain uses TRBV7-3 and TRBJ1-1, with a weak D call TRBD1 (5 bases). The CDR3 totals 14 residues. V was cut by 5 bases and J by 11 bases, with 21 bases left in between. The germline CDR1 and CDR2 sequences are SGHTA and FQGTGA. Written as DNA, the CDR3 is TGTGCCAGCAGCCCAACGTACAGGAGCCTTCCGGCTTTCTTT. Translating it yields CASSPTYRSLPAFF.

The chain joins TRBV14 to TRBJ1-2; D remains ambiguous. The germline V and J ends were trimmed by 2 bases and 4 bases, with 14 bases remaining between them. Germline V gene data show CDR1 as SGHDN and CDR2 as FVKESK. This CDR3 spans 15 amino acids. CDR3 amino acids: CASSQRGGAGYGYTF. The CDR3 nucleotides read TGTGCCAGCAGCCAAAGAGGTGGCGCTGGCTATGGCTACACCTTC.

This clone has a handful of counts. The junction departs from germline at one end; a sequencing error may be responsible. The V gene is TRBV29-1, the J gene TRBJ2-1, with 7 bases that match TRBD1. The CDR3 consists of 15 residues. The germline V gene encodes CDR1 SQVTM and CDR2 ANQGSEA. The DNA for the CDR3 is TGCAGCGTTGAAAACCGGGACAGAGCCTACAATAAGCAGTTCTTC. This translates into CSVENRDRAYNKQFF.

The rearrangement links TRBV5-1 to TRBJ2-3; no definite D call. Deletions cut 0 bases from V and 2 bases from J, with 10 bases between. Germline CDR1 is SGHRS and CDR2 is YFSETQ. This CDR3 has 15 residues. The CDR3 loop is CASSLGPETTDTQYF. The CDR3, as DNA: TGCGCCAGCAGCTTGGGGCCGGAGACCACAGATACGCAGTATTTT. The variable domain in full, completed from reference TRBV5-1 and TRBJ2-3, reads KAGVTQTPRYLIKTRGQQVTLSCSPISGHRSVSWYQQTPGQGLQFLFEYFSETQRNKGNFPGRFSGRQFSNSRSEMNVSTLELGDSALYLCASSLGPETTDTQYFGPGTRLTVL.